This record concerns one T cell receptor (beta chain) sequence. What it recognizes is unknown. The V gene's germline CDR1 is SGHDT and CDR2 YYEEEE. CDR3 length: 18 amino acids. V lost 2 bases and J lost 0, with 18 bases in between. This sample was included in a study of CD8 T cells in Susac syndrome. Turning to the study itself: There were Susac syndrome patients who were therapy-naive at blood draw, others on corticosteroids, and others on intravenous immunoglobulin alone.

While CD8+ and CD4+ T cells were isolated negatively, TEMRA cells were enriched by FACS. Study-wide results and limits: Regarding the TCR sequencing and HLA analysis, the study admitted that a relatively small number of individuals were involved.

Random hexamers served to reverse transcribe roughly 0.45 to 1 ug RNA. TCRdb passed the immunoSEQ multiplex PCR reads through MiXCR, listing each CDR3 protein once. The table has tens of thousands of distinct CDR3 sequences, just under 95% seen once. This receptor was taken from a human donor with Susac syndrome. This chain connects TRBV5-6 to TRBJ1-5; weak D call: TRBD1 (5 bases). Material for sequencing was CD4+ T cells from PBMCs. Written as DNA, the CDR3 is TGTGCCAGCAGCTTTAGGCAGGGCGGAGGATATAGCAATCAGCCCCAGCATTTT. Translating gives CASSFRQGGGYSNQPQHF.